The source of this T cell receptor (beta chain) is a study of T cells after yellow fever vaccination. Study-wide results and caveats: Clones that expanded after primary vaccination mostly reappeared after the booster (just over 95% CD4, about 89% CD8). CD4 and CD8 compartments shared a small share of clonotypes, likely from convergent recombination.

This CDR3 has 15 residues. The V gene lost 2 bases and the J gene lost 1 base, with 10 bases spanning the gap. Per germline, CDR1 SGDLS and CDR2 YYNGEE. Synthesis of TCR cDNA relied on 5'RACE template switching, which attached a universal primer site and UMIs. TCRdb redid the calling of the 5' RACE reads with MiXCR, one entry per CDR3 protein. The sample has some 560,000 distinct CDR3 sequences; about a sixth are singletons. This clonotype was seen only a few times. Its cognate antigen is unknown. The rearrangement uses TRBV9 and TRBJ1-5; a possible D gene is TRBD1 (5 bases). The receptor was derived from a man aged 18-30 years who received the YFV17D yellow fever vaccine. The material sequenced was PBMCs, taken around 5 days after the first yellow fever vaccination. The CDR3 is CASSVGGLSNQPQHF. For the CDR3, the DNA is TGTGCCAGCAGCGTTGGGGGACTGAGCAATCAGCCCCAGCATTTT.